The clone carrying this T cell receptor beta chain was found a few times. Its antigen is unknown. In germline, CDR1 is SEHNR, CDR2 FQNEAQ (reference sequence). J was trimmed by 2 bases and V by 5 bases; bases with no gene match: 9. The CDR3 spans 15 residues. The data originate from a study of somatic mutations in cytotoxic T cells in rheumatoid arthritis. Study information: The flow sorting of some V beta antibody-stained T-cell populations reached nearly 100% purity, and the sorted populations included V beta1+ cells sequenced for TCRB. Study-level results: CD8+ T cells showed clonality that did not differ significantly between patients with rheumatoid arthritis and age-matched healthy controls. Nobody had found out which antigens the expanded CD8+ clones targeted.

After CD4+ and CD8+ cells were isolated by positive magnetic bead selection, their purity was checked by flow cytometry. Clones were read by immunoSEQ multiplex PCR, and TCRdb kept only the in-frame ones, dropping some. The table lists around 15,000 clones, roughly 78% of them singletons, with more than 15% in the top ten. The specimen was CD8+ T cells sorted from blood. The origin of this receptor is a woman between 50 and 59 years old with rheumatoid arthritis. The V call is TRBV7-9, the J call TRBJ2-7, with 7 bases lining up with TRBD1. The CDR3 sequence: CASSLWDRAPYEQYF. DNA for the CDR3: TGTGCCAGCAGCCTCTGGGACAGAGCCCCCTACGAGCAGTACTTC. The full variable domain, with the rest looked up from reference TRBV7-9 and TRBJ2-7, is DTGVSQNPRHKITKRGQNVTFRCDPISEHNRLYWYRQTLGQGPEFLTYFQNEAQLEKSRLLSDRFSAERPKGSFSTLEIQRTEQGDSAMYLCASSLWDRAPYEQYFGPGTRLTVT.